This T cell receptor (beta chain) is drawn from a study of read filtering for tumor transcriptome and immune sequencing. At least ten counts were recorded for this clonotype. J was trimmed by 4 bases and V by 5 bases; bases with no gene match: 4. The CDR3 extends over 14 amino acids. The germline V gene has CDR1 LNHDA and CDR2 SQIVND (reference sequence). This library used approximately 370 ng RNA and molecular barcoded adaptors spanning alpha/delta and beta/gamma chains. From the reads, TCRdb called clonotypes with MiXCR, one entry per CDR3 protein. The sample yields more than 45,000 distinct CDR3 sequences, roughly 19% seen once.

Material for sequencing was a population of CD138-negative cells sorted from bone marrow. This TCR was sampled from a donor at least 40 years old with multiple myeloma. V and J are TRBV19 and TRBJ1-5, with 8 bases matching TRBD1. CDR3 coding DNA: TGTGCCAGTAGTGCGACAGGGGAAAATCAGCCCCAGCATTTT. Its protein is CASSATGENQPQHF.